The clone carrying this TCR beta chain was seen more than once but under ten times. What it recognizes is unknown. This entry is derived from a study of beta chain features in type 1 diabetes. Findings of the study overall: A cDNA-based sequencing approach could over-represent cells with high TCR expression. All four CD4+ subsets from Type 1 diabetes patients carried moderately but significantly shorter TCRB CDR3s. Any HLA-type effect on TCRB rearrangement remained unresolved here. A closer apparent resemblance between naive, central memory and Treg TCRB repertoires was seen in patients than in healthy donors.

A heparinised blood draw that averaged about 100 mL was obtained once from each donor. Sequenced material consisted of expressed TCRB transcripts (all of the isolated RNA was reverse transcribed). Measured with immunoSEQ multiplex PCR; TCRdb has only the in-frame clones, and not every one. The table lists roughly 180,000 clones, about 7.9% of them singletons, with roughly 0.5% in the top ten. This TCR was sampled from a young man with type 1 diabetes. Sequencing was carried out using central memory CD4+ T cells from blood.

CDR3 amino acids: CASSTRGEATDTQYF. As DNA, the CDR3 is TGTGCCAGTAGTACGCGGGGGGAAGCCACAGATACGCAGTATTTT. The V gene is TRBV19, the J gene TRBJ2-3; TRBD2 matches 8 bases. Germline V gene data show CDR1 as LNHDA and CDR2 as SQIVND (reference sequence). V was pared by 4 bases and J by 2 bases, with 5 bases of the junction left unmatched. The length of the CDR3 is 15 residues.